This TCR beta chain is drawn from a study of blood T cell repertoires in COVID-19. Looking at the study overall: The United States, Italy and Spain were the sources of the acute and convalescent COVID-19 samples. T cells, B-cell-depleted T cells, or PBMCs supplied cDNA or gDNA.

Deletions cut 5 bases from V and 5 bases from J, with 21 bases between. CDR1 is LNHDA and CDR2 is SQIVND in the germline V gene (reference sequence). This CDR3 is 16 amino acids long. Original handling: Reference gene primer amplification gave nucleated cell count estimates. Only in-frame clones appear in the TCRdb table, and some are missing; sequencing was by immunoSEQ multiplex PCR. The V and J calls and clone size are taken from that table; D and trimming were inferred from the DNA. Here the sample spans some 230,000 clones, just over 85% being singletons. V gene TRBV19 combines with J gene TRBJ1-1; D unresolved. Sequencing was carried out using peripheral blood. This TCR came from a man aged 30 to 39 who had recovered from COVID-19. As DNA, the CDR3 is TGTGCCAGTAGTCCAACCGAAGGACGGGGAAGGACTGAAGCTTTCTTT. Its protein product is CASSPTEGRGRTEAFF.